A single sample gave rise to the 21 T cell receptor beta chains below, sequenced in a study of shared clonotypes between healthy human individuals. Profiling relied on immunoSEQ multiplex PCR, and the TCRdb table lists in-frame clones only, not all of them. The sample shows fewer than 1.8 million clones, approximately 98.5% of them seen only once. The specimen sequenced was naive CD4+ T cells sorted from blood. Sample subset: CD45RA+ positively selected. Receptor source: a man aged 25 to 40 in good health.

The chain employs TRBV25-1 and TRBJ1-1, with D uncertain. V lost 4 bases and J lost 3, with 12 bases in between. CDR1 is MGHDK and CDR2 is SYGVNS in the germline V gene. The length of the CDR3 is 14 residues. CDR3 loop: CASSARIEDTEAFF. CDR3 nucleotides: TGTGCCAGCAGTGCCCGGATCGAAGACACTGAAGCTTTCTTT. The whole variable domain, filled in from reference TRBV25-1 and TRBJ1-1, reads EADIYQTPRYLVIGTGKKITLECSQTMGHDKMYWYQQDPGMELHLIHYSYGVNSTEKGDLSSESTVSRIRTEHFPLTLESARPSHTSQYLCASSARIEDTEAFFGQGTRLTVV.

This chain joins TRBV2 and TRBJ2-2; 10 nucleotides match TRBD2. The CDR3 spans 16 residues. Per the germline V gene, CDR1 is SNHLY and CDR2 is FYNNEI. The ends lost 2 bases at V and 5 bases at J; junction bases unmatched: 5. The CDR3 loop reads CASSEQREGKTGELFF. Here the CDR3 DNA reads TGTGCCAGCAGTGAACAGCGGGAGGGAAAGACCGGGGAGCTGTTTTTT. Using reference TRBV2 and TRBJ2-2 for the parts outside the CDR3, the full variable domain is EPEVTQTPSHQVTQMGQEVILRCVPISNHLYFYWYRQILGQKVEFLVSFYNNEISEKSEIFDDQFSVERPDGSNFTLKIRSTKLEDSAMYFCASSEQREGKTGELFFGEGSRLTVL.

The chain uses TRBV7-2 and TRBJ2-3; D not resolved. The germline gives CDR1 SGHTA, CDR2 FQGNSA. V was trimmed by 4 bases and J by 0 bases, leaving 11 bases between them. There are 15 residues in the CDR3. The CDR3 reads CASSSWESSTDTQYF. The DNA for the CDR3 is TGTGCCAGCAGCTCCTGGGAATCTAGCACAGATACGCAGTATTTT.

In its sample, this clone was seen once. The chain combines TRBV9 with TRBJ2-3; 7 bases fit TRBD2. The CDR3 extends over 17 amino acids. Germline V gene lookup returns CDR1 SGDLS and CDR2 YYNGEE. With V trimmed by 0 bases and J by 0 bases, 7 bases remained unmatched. The CDR3 spells CASSVGSSGDSTDTQYF. DNA of the CDR3: TGTGCCAGCAGCGTAGGGTCCAGCGGGGATAGCACAGATACGCAGTATTTT.

The chain links TRBV28 to TRBJ2-3; D is uncertain. Trimming shortened V by 10 bases and J by 2 bases, and 7 bases separated the two germline ends. CDR3 size: 11 residues. CDR1 and CDR2 (germline): MDHEN, SYDVKM. This CDR3 reads CAIRNTDTQYF. The CDR3 DNA follows: TGTGCCATCAGGAACACAGATACGCAGTATTTT.

The V gene is TRBV18, the J gene TRBJ2-7; the match to TRBD2 covers 12 bases. Germline-derived CDR1 and CDR2 are KGHSH and LQKENI. V trimming: 5 bases; J trimming: 1 base; junction bases outside the gene matches: 12. CDR3 length: 18 residues. CDR3 bases: TGTGCCAGCTCATCGACCAGCCTAGCGGGAGGGGGGTCCTACGAGCAGTACTTC. Amino acids: CASSSTSLAGGGSYEQYF. Using reference TRBV18 and TRBJ2-7 for the parts outside the CDR3, the full variable domain is NAGVMQNPRHLVRRRGQEARLRCSPMKGHSHVYWYRQLPEEGLKFMVYLQKENIIDESGMPKERFSAEFPKEGPSILRIQQVVRGDSAAYFCASSSTSLAGGGSYEQYFGPGTRLTVT.

In its sample, this clone was seen once. Other DNA sequences from this sample encode an identical CDR3 as well. The rearrangement links TRBV7-9 to TRBJ2-7, with D maybe TRBD1 (6 bases). The germline V gene has CDR1 SEHNR and CDR2 FQNEAQ (reference sequence). The CDR3 spans 14 residues. Trimming pared 0 bases from V and 3 bases from J, leaving 9 bases between. The CDR3 region is CASSLAGQLYEQYF. The CDR3 region has the DNA TGTGCCAGCAGCTTAGCGGGACAACTCTACGAGCAGTACTTC.

V is TRBV9 and J is TRBJ2-7, with 9 positions matching TRBD1. Per the germline V gene, CDR1 is SGDLS and CDR2 is YYNGEE. This CDR3 is built from 15 residues. The J segment lost 5 bases and the V segment lost 4 bases, leaving 10 bases of the junction unmatched. CDR3 coding DNA: TGTGCCAGCAGCCTAACGACAGGGGGGACCGACGAGCAGTACTTC. It is translated as CASSLTTGGTDEQYF.

V and J are TRBV7-2 and TRBJ2-5; 7 bases align to TRBD1. Germline V gene data show CDR1 as SGHTA and CDR2 as FQGNSA. The V segment lost 4 bases and the J segment 2 bases; nucleotides outside the gene matches: 7. The CDR3 length is 15 residues. CDR3 DNA: TGTGCCAGCAGCTCTGGACAGGTCCCACAAGAGACCCAGTACTTC. It encodes CASSSGQVPQETQYF.

This rearrangement joins TRBV7-6 to TRBJ2-2; TRBD1 is a possible D gene (5 bases). This CDR3 has 16 amino acids. The V end lost 6 bases, the J end lost 4 bases, and 18 bases lay between the germline ends. Per germline, CDR1 SGHVS and CDR2 FNYEAQ. For the CDR3, the DNA is TGTGCCAGCAGACCTAGACCCAGGGATCGCACCGGGGAGCTGTTTTTT. Protein: CASRPRPRDRTGELFF.

The chain carries TRBV28 and TRBJ1-1; D gene unclear. The V end was cut by 3 bases, the J end by 1 base, with 9 bases between. CDR3 length: 14 residues. Germline V lookup: CDR1 MDHEN, CDR2 SYDVKM. CDR3 sequence: CASSFVRQNTEAFF. The CDR3 DNA follows: TGTGCCAGCAGTTTTGTTCGACAGAACACTGAAGCTTTCTTT. Combining the CDR3 with reference TRBV28 and TRBJ1-1 gives the whole variable domain DVKVTQSSRYLVKRTGEKVFLECVQDMDHENMFWYRQDPGLGLRLIYFSYDVKMKEKGDIPEGYSVSREKKERFSLILESASTNQTSMYLCASSFVRQNTEAFFGQGTRLTVV.

The CDR3 nucleotides are TGTGCCAGCAGCGCCGGGACTAGCGTCCCTCTGCCTCAGCAGTTCTTC. Its protein product is CASSAGTSVPLPQQFF. This sequence joins TRBV2 and TRBJ2-1, with 10 bases lining up with TRBD2. This CDR3 spans 16 amino acids. Per germline, CDR1 SNHLY and CDR2 FYNNEI. V lost 6 bases to trimming and J lost 11 bases; unmatched junction nucleotides: 16.

With regard to this clone: Other DNA sequences in the sample encode the same CDR3. The chain's CDR3 is CASSIAPGSYEQYF. In nucleotides, the CDR3 is TGTGCCAGTAGTATAGCCCCAGGCTCCTACGAGCAGTACTTC. The chain links TRBV19 to TRBJ2-7; D gene unclear. Germline loops: CDR1 LNHDA, CDR2 SQIVND (reference sequence). The CDR3 has 14 residues. V was trimmed by 1 base and J by 0 bases, leaving 7 bases between them. Drawing the rest from reference TRBV19 and TRBJ2-7, the complete variable domain is DGGITQSPKYLFRKEGQNVTLSCEQNLNHDAMYWYRQDPGQGLRLIYYSQIVNDFQKGDIAEGYSVSREKKESFPLTVTSAQKNPTAFYLCASSIAPGSYEQYFGPGTRLTVT.

This chain uses TRBV6-5 with TRBJ2-6; D unclear. Trimming pared 6 bases from V and 4 bases from J, leaving 4 bases between. Germline lookup yields CDR1 MNHEY and CDR2 SVGAGI. The CDR3 consists of 12 residues. CDR3 in amino acids: CASRLGANVLTF. In DNA form, the CDR3 reads TGTGCCAGCAGATTAGGGGCCAACGTCCTGACTTTC.

This chain joins TRBV14 and TRBJ2-7, with D uncertain. Trimming took 0 bases from V and 2 from J, leaving 5 bases between them. The CDR3 runs 13 residues. Germline values: CDR1 SGHDN, CDR2 FVKESK. In nucleotides, the CDR3 is TGTGCCAGCAGCCAAGAGGCAGCCTACGAGCAGTACTTC. It yields the protein CASSQEAAYEQYF. Drawing the rest from reference TRBV14 and TRBJ2-7, the complete variable domain is EAGVTQFPSHSVIEKGQTVTLRCDPISGHDNLYWYRRVMGKEIKFLLHFVKESKQDESGMPNNRFLAERTGGTYSTLKVQPAELEDSGVYFCASSQEAAYEQYFGPGTRLTVT.

This rearrangement joins TRBV15 to TRBJ2-2; the D is unclear. This CDR3 has 14 amino acids. V was cut by 3 bases and J by 0 bases, with 5 bases left in between. Germline CDR1 and CDR2: LNHNV and YYDKDF (reference sequence). The CDR3 loop reads CATSRTSNTGELFF. In DNA form, the CDR3 reads TGTGCCACCAGCAGGACCTCGAACACCGGGGAGCTGTTTTTT.

Remarks on this clone: Other DNA sequences in the sample encode the same CDR3. The chain combines TRBV7-9 with TRBJ1-5, with D perhaps TRBD1 (6 bases). V was clipped by 3 bases and J by 4 bases, with 10 bases between them. The CDR3 runs to 14 residues. Looked up from germline, CDR1 is SEHNR and CDR2 is FQNEAQ (reference sequence). CDR3 residues: CASSLGGLNQPQHF. CDR3 DNA: TGTGCCAGCAGCTTGGGGGGGCTGAATCAGCCCCAGCATTTT.

This chain connects TRBV6-1 to TRBJ2-2; TRBD2 agrees at 10 bases. Per the germline V gene, CDR1 is MNHNS and CDR2 is SASEGT. J was trimmed by 0 bases and V by 4 bases; bases with no gene match: 2. The CDR3 has 16 residues. The CDR3 reads CASSGLAGANTGELFF. CDR3 in DNA: TGTGCCAGCAGTGGGCTAGCGGGGGCGAACACCGGGGAGCTGTTTTTT.

The CDR3 DNA reads TGCGCCAGCAGCCAAGGGCTAATTGCAGAGACCCAGTACTTC. It encodes CASSQGLIAETQYF. The V gene is TRBV4-1, the J gene TRBJ2-5; no clear D gene. Trimming took off 1 base at V and 4 bases at J, with 10 bases between the two ends. Germline V lookup: CDR1 MGHRA, CDR2 YSYEKL. The length of the CDR3 is 14 residues.

V and J are TRBV7-6 and TRBJ2-3, with TRBD2 identical over 13 bases. The CDR3 sequence is 16 residues long. Germline V gene sequence: CDR1 SGHVS, CDR2 FNYEAQ. Trimming removed 6 bases from V and 1 base from J; junction bases left unmatched: 4. The CDR3 region is CASSLLAGGGTDTQYF. CDR3 nucleotide sequence: TGTGCCAGCAGTTTACTAGCGGGAGGGGGCACAGATACGCAGTATTTT.

As to this clone: Other nucleotide sequences from this sample produce the same CDR3. V gene TRBV15 combines with J gene TRBJ1-1; no clear D gene. Germline CDR1 LNHNV, CDR2 YYDKDF (reference sequence). CDR3 length equals 13 residues. V lost 3 bases to trimming and J lost 0 bases, with 5 bases between them. The CDR3 loop is CATSRGVNTEAFF. The CDR3 DNA is TGTGCCACCAGCAGGGGAGTGAACACTGAAGCTTTCTTT.